The rows below give T cell receptor beta chains drawn from one sample of a study of OX40 agonist ivuxolimab in advanced cancers. Assay used: immunoSEQ multiplex PCR; TCRdb lists only in-frame clones, some missing. The sample includes around 50,000 clones, 80% to 90% seen only once; the top ten take about 28%. The sample consisted of CD4+ or CD8+ T cells sorted from blood, taken in a trial of the OX40 agonist ivuxolimab. The receptors originated from an adult with an advanced solid tumor such as melanoma, head and neck, liver or kidney cancer. Each CDR3 is given with its conserved first and last residue. Each record gives: J gene, V gene, D gene, CDR3 protein. D genes are given only for firm matches.

>TRBJ2-7|TRBV27|TRBD2
CASSLRREGYEQYF
>TRBJ1-1|TRBV5-1|-
CASSLYNLGDTEAFF
>TRBJ1-2|TRBV15|-
CATSRLESTELKNPYGYTF
>TRBJ2-7|TRBV14|-
CASSHPKQGLEQYF
>TRBJ2-1|TRBV25-1|TRBD1
CASSFPGLGQGANNEQFF
>TRBJ2-5|TRBV7-9|-
CASSLSRQETQYF
>TRBJ2-1|TRBV4-1|-
CASSQVWGAYNEQFF
>TRBJ2-7|TRBV2|-
CASSAGTREQYF
>TRBJ1-1|TRBV5-1|TRBD1
CASRTGNTEAFF
>TRBJ2-3|TRBV5-1|-
CASRDSTDTQYF
>TRBJ1-1|TRBV5-1|-
CASSASAPNTEAFF
>TRBJ1-1|TRBV7-9|-
CASSLVLPNTEAFF
>TRBJ2-1|TRBV7-7|TRBD2
CASSILAGAHNEQFF
>TRBJ2-7|TRBV10-3|-
CAISDPQGSYEQYF
>TRBJ2-7|TRBV7-9|-
CASSLNPSSGYEQYF
>TRBJ2-7|TRBV7-9|-
CASSLVPGEQYF
>TRBJ2-3|TRBV5-1|-
CASSWDLDTQYF
>TRBJ2-1|TRBV6-1|TRBD2
CASSVTRGGPGYNEQFF
>TRBJ2-3|TRBV11-2|-
CASSSPTRSDTQYF
>TRBJ2-5|TRBV7-9|-
CASSQPQGWGEETQYF
>TRBJ2-2|TRBV2|TRBD1
CASSGTGEVGELFF
>TRBJ2-1|TRBV19|TRBD2
CASSLGLAVYSHNEQFF
>TRBJ2-3|TRBV15|TRBD2
CATSEGTSGPRDTQYF
>TRBJ2-2|TRBV5-8|TRBD1
CASSFPGQGVVTGELFF
>TRBJ2-5|TRBV6-5|-
CATTDRTRNPEYF
>TRBJ2-7|TRBV9|TRBD1
CASSQERGQYEQYF
>TRBJ2-7|TRBV27|-
CASSPVRSSYEQYF
>TRBJ2-1|TRBV27|-
CASSLSSGGFFNEQFF
>TRBJ1-5|TRBV6-6|TRBD1
CASSPGQGGQPQHF
>TRBJ2-7|TRBV6-5|TRBD1
CASSYSGQGAEQYF
>TRBJ2-3|TRBV9|TRBD2
CASSLAGTDLDTQYF
>TRBJ2-7|TRBV25-1|-
CASSTVPYEQYF
>TRBJ2-7|TRBV27|-
CASSTVGGGPERPSYEQYF
>TRBJ2-7|TRBV7-6|TRBD2
CASSGTSGGAPYEQYF
>TRBJ2-1|TRBV19|TRBD2
CASSMTSGSSYNEQFF
>TRBJ1-1|TRBV19|-
CASSIYADTNTEAFF
>TRBJ2-3|TRBV5-1|TRBD2
CASSLGGLAADTQYF
>TRBJ2-7|TRBV7-9|-
CASSLSTLPYEQYF
>TRBJ2-1|TRBV27|-
CASSVGDNEQFF